This T cell receptor beta chain emerged from a study of cytomegalovirus exposure and HLA in healthy donors. Regarding the study as a whole: DRB1 had the most TCR associations and HLA-C the fewest, a later analysis found, with rates varying by HLA locus.

In regard to this clone: As yet, its antigen is unknown.

PCR involved 60 Vbeta and 13 Jbeta primers. Here immunoSEQ multiplex PCR was the method, and the copy in TCRdb shows in-frame clones only, minus some. Among about 100,000 clones listed, roughly 82% were seen once. The TCR was taken from a woman in her late teens or twenties in good health and CMV-seronegative. The sequencing input was PBMCs.

The CDR3 DNA is TGTGCCAGCAGCCCGAAGAGGGCCCACATGAACACTGAAGCTTTCTTT. Encoded protein: CASSPKRAHMNTEAFF. This chain connects TRBV5-6 to TRBJ1-1, with D uncertain. V gave up 4 bases and J gave up 0 bases, with 16 bases separating them. This CDR3 region has 16 residues. Germline V gene lookup returns CDR1 SGHDT and CDR2 YYEEEE.